This T cell receptor (beta chain) was sequenced in a study of breast tumors, draining lymph nodes, adjacent tissues. Trimming took off 4 bases at V and 4 bases at J, with 16 bases between the two ends. This CDR3 spans 14 amino acids. The germline gives CDR1 DFQATT, CDR2 SNEGSKA (reference sequence). TCRdb reanalysed the multiplex PCR reads using MiXCR and keeps one entry per CDR3 protein. The sample contains 200,000 to 250,000 distinct CDR3 sequences, about 30% of which appear only once. Breast cancer patients provided tissue from their axillary draining lymph nodes. This receptor was identified in a female donor with breast cancer. Some clones in this sample may be carry-over from other donors' samples. V gene TRBV20-1 combines with J gene TRBJ1-2; D remains ambiguous. The source material was axillary lymph node tissue. Here the CDR3 reads CSATRAGSSYGYTF. The CDR3 bases are TGCAGTGCTACTCGAGCGGGGTCCAGCTATGGCTACACCTTC.